This entry lists 25 T cell receptor beta chains sequenced from one sample in a study of T-cell reconstitution after alpha-beta-depleted transplantation in children. As it was prepared, the TCRbeta library received unique molecular identifiers. Using its own MiXCR run on the PCR reads, TCRdb lists one record per CDR3 protein. The sample records fewer than 1 million distinct CDR3 sequences, approximately 15% being singletons. The sample was PBMCs, mostly from graft donor cells, taken 360 days after TCRalphabeta/CD19-depleted stem cell transplant. All receptors derive from a male patient aged 5 to 17 who had a stem cell transplant for acute lymphoblastic leukemia, so the T cells may come from the graft donor.

This clonotype was observed many times. The chain links TRBV20-1 to TRBJ2-1; D uncertain. Trimming removed 1 base from V and 5 bases from J, with 3 bases in between. This CDR3 is built from 11 residues. Germline CDR1 reads DFQATT; CDR2 reads SNEGSKA (reference sequence). This chain's CDR3 is CSARGDNEQFF. In nucleotides, the CDR3 is TGCAGTGCTAGAGGAGACAATGAGCAGTTCTTC.

This clonotype showed up just a few times. The chain links TRBV7-3 to TRBJ2-1; possible D gene TRBD2, 6 bases. Trimming pared 5 bases from V and 5 bases from J, leaving 16 bases between. This CDR3 has 15 residues. Looked up from germline, CDR1 is SGHTA and CDR2 is FQGTGA. CDR3 sequence reads: CASSAIAEVNNEQFF. CDR3 in DNA: TGTGCCAGCAGCGCAATAGCGGAGGTAAACAATGAGCAGTTCTTC.

The V call is TRBV5-1, the J call TRBJ2-5; D gene ambiguous. The CDR3 contains 15 residues. V was cut by 4 bases and J by 6 bases, with 19 bases left in between. Germline values: CDR1 SGHRS, CDR2 YFSETQ. DNA of the CDR3: TGCGCCAGCAGCCTCCTCGGGCTCCCCAGCCAGACCCAGTACTTC. As protein: CASSLLGLPSQTQYF.

This clonotype has more than one count but fewer than ten. CDR3 protein: CASGPPGSNQPQHF. CDR3 nucleotides: TGTGCTAGTGGCCCCCCCGGGAGCAATCAGCCCCAGCATTTT. The chain recombines TRBV12-5 with TRBJ1-5, with D uncertain. Per germline, CDR1 LGHNT and CDR2 FRNRAP. V was clipped by 6 bases and J by 1 base, with 10 bases between them. This CDR3 comprises 14 residues.

J is TRBJ2-1 and V is TRBV7-2; TRBD1 agrees at 8 bases. V shed 6 bases and J 1 base; nucleotides not matched to a gene: 17. Germline CDR1 is SGHTA and CDR2 is FQGNSA. The CDR3 covers 19 residues. In DNA form, the CDR3 reads TGTGCCAGCAGGAACAACAGGGGGACCAAATCCTTTTCCTACAATGAGCAGTTCTTC. It codes for CASRNNRGTKSFSYNEQFF.

The chain is built from TRBV5-1 and TRBJ2-1; 7 bases fit TRBD2. The CDR3 consists of 16 residues. V lost 4 bases and J lost 0; bases outside the gene matches: 7. The V gene's germline CDR1 is SGHRS and CDR2 YFSETQ. The CDR3 region is CASSGELAPSYNEQFF. DNA for the CDR3: TGCGCCAGCAGCGGGGAACTAGCGCCCTCCTACAATGAGCAGTTCTTC.

This clonotype was observed a few times. This chain connects TRBV3-1 to TRBJ2-7; 7 bases align to TRBD2. The J segment lost 6 bases and the V segment lost 1 base, leaving 3 bases of the junction unmatched. This CDR3 is built from 13 residues. Germline V gene lookup returns CDR1 LGHDT and CDR2 YNNKEL (reference sequence). The CDR3 reads CASSQGGGFEQYF. CDR3 DNA: TGTGCCAGCAGCCAAGGGGGGGGTTTCGAGCAGTACTTC.

This clonotype was found a few times. V gene TRBV10-3 combines with J gene TRBJ2-3; no reliable D call. CDR1 is ENHRY and CDR2 is SYGVKD in the germline V gene. This CDR3 comprises 14 residues. V lost 2 bases, J lost 2 bases, and 8 bases lay in between. This CDR3 reads CAISEEWVTDTQYF. In nucleotides, the CDR3 is TGTGCCATCAGTGAGGAGTGGGTCACAGATACGCAGTATTTT.

This clonotype appeared many times. V usage is TRBV5-6 and J usage is TRBJ2-1; 7 bases fit TRBD2. The V gene's germline CDR1 is SGHDT and CDR2 YYEEEE. This CDR3 is built from 16 residues. V lost 4 bases, J lost 0 bases, and 7 bases stayed unmatched. CDR3 sequence reads: CASSGTLADSYNEQFF. CDR3 DNA: TGTGCCAGCAGCGGAACGCTAGCGGACTCCTACAATGAGCAGTTCTTC.

This clonotype came up many times. The J gene is TRBJ2-1, the V gene TRBV9, with 13 bases lining up with TRBD2. From germline, CDR1 is SGDLS and CDR2 YYNGEE. The CDR3 contains 19 residues. V was pared by 3 bases and J by 8 bases, with 17 bases of the junction left unmatched. The CDR3 nucleotides read TGTGCCAGCAGCGACCCCGGGACTAGCGGGATGAGGGCGACGCATGAGCAGTTCTTC. Translated: CASSDPGTSGMRATHEQFF.

This clonotype has a handful of counts. The chain uses TRBV28 and TRBJ1-2, with TRBD1 matching 9 bases. Trimming at V came to 8 bases and at J to 4 bases, leaving 8 bases not matched to a gene. The CDR3 is 14 residues long. CDR1 and CDR2 (germline): MDHEN, SYDVKM. CDR3 nucleotides: TGTGCCAGCCGGCGGACAGGGGCGGCCTATGGCTACACCTTC. It translates to CASRRTGAAYGYTF.

This clonotype has only a few counts. CDR3: CATSRVYQETQYF. The DNA for the CDR3 is TGTGCCACCAGCAGAGTGTACCAAGAGACCCAGTACTTC. The chain is built from TRBV15 and TRBJ2-5; the D is unclear. CDR1 is LNHNV and CDR2 is YYDKDF in the germline V gene (reference sequence). This CDR3 is built from 13 residues. V lost 1 base and J 0 bases, leaving 3 bases between the germline ends.

The sample holds a few counts of this clonotype. The chain uses TRBV4-2 and TRBJ2-5; 11 bases align to TRBD2. CDR3 size: 17 residues. V shed 0 bases, J shed 4 bases, and the junction held 7 bases outside the gene matches. Germline V CDR1 and CDR2: LGHNA, YNFKEQ. The CDR3 DNA follows: TGTGCCAGCAGCCAAGATGACCTTAGCGGGAGGGGAGAGACCCAGTACTTC. Translating it yields CASSQDDLSGRGETQYF.

This clonotype was observed a few times. The rearrangement joins TRBV7-9 to TRBJ2-2; the D is unclear. Per germline, CDR1 SEHNR and CDR2 FQNEAQ (reference sequence). CDR3 length equals 14 residues. Trimming took off 5 bases at V and 6 bases at J, with 13 bases between the two ends. The CDR3 nucleotides are TGTGCCAGCAGCCCGACTGCGGTTGCCGGGGAGCTGTTTTTT. Amino acids: CASSPTAVAGELFF.

This clonotype was counted a few times. The chain uses TRBV19 and TRBJ2-2; tentatively, D is TRBD1 (6 bases). The CDR3 loop spans 14 amino acids. The V and J ends lost 7 bases and 2 bases respectively, with 11 bases between them. Germline CDR1 and CDR2: LNHDA and SQIVND (reference sequence). The CDR3 DNA reads as TGTGCCAGTATGACAGGCTACAACACCGGGGAGCTGTTTTTT. Translating it yields CASMTGYNTGELFF.

The V and J genes are TRBV12-3 or TRBV12-4 and TRBJ2-1, with D unresolved. The CDR3 has 15 residues. V lost 1 base to trimming and J lost 5 bases, with 12 bases between them. The CDR3 DNA follows: TGTGCCAGCAGTTTAGGGGCCAAACCGAACAATGAGCAGTTCTTC. Translated: CASSLGAKPNNEQFF.

This rearrangement joins TRBV20-1 to TRBJ1-5; maybe TRBD1 (6 bases). The CDR3 covers 14 residues. Germline V CDR1 and CDR2: DFQATT, SNEGSKA (reference sequence). Between the trimmed V and J ends, which lost 5 bases and 4 bases, there was a span of 15 bases. CDR3 loop: CSASLPTGNQPQHF. The DNA of the CDR3 is TGCAGTGCTTCCCTTCCGACAGGTAATCAGCCCCAGCATTTT.

This clonotype occurred a few times. The CDR3 spells CASSWTSGYPEQFF. The CDR3 DNA reads as TGTGCCAGCAGCTGGACTAGCGGGTACCCTGAGCAGTTCTTC. V usage is TRBV7-9 and J usage is TRBJ2-1, with 11 bases that match TRBD2. The junction had 5 bases not matched to a gene; V was cut back by 4 bases and J by 9 bases. The germline gives CDR1 SEHNR, CDR2 FQNEAQ (reference sequence). The CDR3 has 14 residues.

Only a few counts were recorded for this clonotype. The rearrangement links TRBV13 to TRBJ2-5; perhaps TRBD2 as D (5 bases). This CDR3 has 17 amino acids. V was trimmed by 2 bases and J by 4 bases, leaving 20 bases between them. Germline V gene data show CDR1 as PRHDT and CDR2 as FYEKMQ (reference sequence). This chain's CDR3 is CASSLPRVGLSGETQYF. The CDR3, as DNA: TGTGCCAGCAGCTTACCGCGGGTAGGGCTGTCAGGAGAGACCCAGTACTTC.

This clonotype was observed a few times. V gene TRBV5-1 combines with J gene TRBJ2-1; D is undetermined. The V end lost 1 base, the J end lost 1 base, and 9 bases lay between the germline ends. The CDR3 contains 15 residues. Germline V lookup: CDR1 SGHRS, CDR2 YFSETQ. CDR3 loop: CASSLPRQSYNEQFF. Written as DNA, the CDR3 is TGCGCCAGCAGCTTGCCGAGACAATCCTACAATGAGCAGTTCTTC.

This clonotype appeared many times. The rearrangement uses TRBV5-1 and TRBJ2-6, with TRBD1 as a possible D gene (6 bases). Germline CDR1 reads SGHRS; CDR2 reads YFSETQ. The ends were cut back, 4 bases at V and 1 base at J, with 9 bases in the middle. The CDR3 covers 15 residues. This CDR3 reads CASSPGASGANVLTF. The CDR3 DNA sequence: TGCGCCAGCAGCCCAGGGGCTTCTGGGGCCAACGTCCTGACTTTC. Together with reference TRBV5-1 and TRBJ2-6, the CDR3 gives the full variable domain: KAGVTQTPRYLIKTRGQQVTLSCSPISGHRSVSWYQQTPGQGLQFLFEYFSETQRNKGNFPGRFSGRQFSNSRSEMNVSTLELGDSALYLCASSPGASGANVLTFGAGSRLTVL.

This clonotype was observed a few times. This chain connects TRBV25-1 to TRBJ1-6, with D tentatively TRBD1 (5 bases). The CDR3 sequence is 15 residues long. The ends were cut back, 3 bases at V and 9 bases at J, with 15 bases in the middle. The germline CDR1 and CDR2 sequences are MGHDK and SYGVNS. The CDR3 sequence: CASSDSGRAPSPLHF. DNA for the CDR3: TGTGCCAGCAGTGATTCCGGCAGGGCACCTTCACCCCTCCACTTT.

The chain joins TRBV7-6 to TRBJ1-1, with D possibly being TRBD1 (6 bases). The CDR3 covers 12 residues. V was cut by 0 bases and J by 11 bases, with 10 bases left in between. Germline CDR1 and CDR2: SGHVS and FNYEAQ. CDR3 nucleotides: TGTGCCAGCAGCTTAGCGGGGGCTAGGGCTTTCTTT. This codes for CASSLAGARAFF.

This clonotype appeared a few times. This chain joins TRBV27 and TRBJ2-7; 9 bases align to TRBD2. CDR1 is MNHEY and CDR2 is SMNVEV in the germline V gene (reference sequence). Trimming took 4 bases from V and 0 from J; bases not matched to a gene: 7. The CDR3 consists of 16 residues. The CDR3 region has the DNA TGTGCCAGCAGTTGGATAGCGGGAGCAACCTCCTACGAGCAGTACTTC. Translated, it gives CASSWIAGATSYEQYF.

The chain is built from TRBV6-5 and TRBJ2-7; 9 bases line up with TRBD2. CDR1 is MNHEY and CDR2 is SVGAGI in the germline V gene. The CDR3 length is 15 residues. With 2 bases clipped from V and 6 bases from J, the junction kept 8 bases outside the gene matches. Written as DNA, the CDR3 is TGTGCCAGCAGTTACGATAGCGGGAGTGGACGCGAGCAGTACTTC. Its translation is CASSYDSGSGREQYF.